Each of the 15 T cell receptor beta chains below was sequenced from the same sample in a study of blood T cell repertoires in COVID-19. TCRdb keeps only in-frame clones here, not all; method: immunoSEQ multiplex PCR. The sample includes 110,000 to 150,000 clones, 60% to 80% of them seen just once. Sample: peripheral blood. These receptor sequences come from a man aged 50 or older with active or convalescent COVID-19.

The CDR3 loop reads CASSLEPTNNEQFF. As DNA, the CDR3 is TGCGCCAGCAGCTTGGAGCCTACGAACAATGAGCAGTTCTTC. The chain has TRBV5-1 and TRBJ2-1; D call uncertain. Germline V CDR1 and CDR2: SGHRS, YFSETQ. This CDR3 has 14 residues. Deletions cut 0 bases from V and 5 bases from J, with 9 bases between.

The chain links TRBV5-1 to TRBJ2-7, with 7 bases lining up with TRBD1. Germline assignment: CDR1 SGHRS and CDR2 YFSETQ. V gave up 1 base and J gave up 7 bases; unmatched junction bases: 2. CDR3 length equals 12 residues. The CDR3 loop reads CASSLTGEEQYF. The CDR3 DNA is TGCGCCAGCAGCTTGACAGGGGAAGAGCAGTACTTC.

The rearrangement joins TRBV30 to TRBJ2-3; 8 nucleotides line up with TRBD1. The CDR3 is 16 residues long. Trimming took 1 base from V and 2 from J; bases not matched to a gene: 8. From germline, CDR1 is GTSNPN and CDR2 SVGIG (reference sequence). CDR3 DNA sequence: TGTGCCTGGAGTGACCTTGGACAGGGATTCACAGATACGCAGTATTTT. Its protein product is CAWSDLGQGFTDTQYF.

This clone came up a few times. The CDR3 DNA sequence: TGTGCCAGCAGCGTGCGGGGGGAAGCTTCAACCATATATTTT. Translating gives CASSVRGEASTIYF. The chain employs TRBV2 and TRBJ1-3; D perhaps matches TRBD1 (5 bases). The CDR3 sequence is 14 residues long. Trimming stripped 6 bases from V and 10 bases from J, with 19 bases between. Per the germline V gene, CDR1 is SNHLY and CDR2 is FYNNEI.

This rearrangement joins TRBV27 to TRBJ2-1, with D perhaps matching TRBD2 (5 bases). There are 14 residues in the CDR3. Trimming cost V 5 bases and J 5 bases, with 13 bases left between them. Looked up from germline, CDR1 is MNHEY and CDR2 is SMNVEV (reference sequence). CDR3 DNA sequence: TGTGCCAGCAGTGGACTGACGATAGACAATGAGCAGTTCTTC. Protein product: CASSGLTIDNEQFF.

This chain uses TRBV6-1 with TRBJ1-3; 8 nucleotides align to TRBD1. The CDR3 sequence is 16 residues long. Losses at the gene ends were 2 bases for V and 2 bases for J; bases not matched to a gene: 5. Germline CDR1 is MNHNS and CDR2 is SASEGT. The chain's CDR3 is CASSEPGGAPGNTIYF. As DNA, the CDR3 is TGTGCCAGCAGTGAACCAGGGGGCGCCCCTGGAAACACCATATATTTT.

This chain joins TRBV3-1 (or the pseudogene TRBV3-2) and TRBJ2-3; 8 bases match TRBD2. From germline, CDR1 is LGHDT and CDR2 YNNKEL (reference sequence). The length of the CDR3 is 13 residues. V was clipped by 2 bases and J by 8 bases; unmatched bases: 3. The CDR3 coding sequence is TGTGCCAGCAGCCAAAGCGGGAGTGGTACGCAGTATTTT. Protein sequence: CASSQSGSGTQYF.

V gene TRBV3-1 (or the pseudogene TRBV3-2) combines with J gene TRBJ2-5, with 9 bases identical to TRBD1. Germline lookup yields CDR1 LGHDT and CDR2 YNNKEL (reference sequence). This CDR3 has 15 amino acids. V gave up 2 bases and J gave up 5 bases; unmatched junction bases: 6. The CDR3 loop reads CASSQPGQGQETQYF. As DNA, the CDR3 is TGTGCCAGCAGCCAACCCGGACAGGGGCAGGAGACCCAGTACTTC.

The CDR3 sequence is CASSIGGGPPNGYTF. CDR3 nucleotides: TGTGCCAGTAGTATAGGGGGCGGACCGCCCAATGGCTACACCTTC. The chain couples TRBV19 to TRBJ1-2; D may be TRBD1 (5 bases). The CDR3 has 15 amino acids. Germline CDR1 and CDR2: LNHDA and SQIVND (reference sequence). The V gene lost 1 base and the J gene lost 6 bases, with 15 bases spanning the gap.

The chain joins TRBV30 to TRBJ2-7, with a possible D match to TRBD1 (7 bases). The CDR3 contains 13 residues. Trimming shortened V by 2 bases and J by 6 bases, and 14 bases separated the two germline ends. Per germline, CDR1 GTSNPN and CDR2 SVGIG (reference sequence). Written as DNA, the CDR3 is TGTGCCTGGAGTCGGAGGGGGCCCTTCGAGCAGTACTTC. Amino acid sequence: CAWSRRGPFEQYF. Using reference TRBV30 and TRBJ2-7 for the parts outside the CDR3, the full variable domain is SQTIHQWPATLVQPVGSPLSLECTVEGTSNPNLYWYRQAAGRGLQLLFYSVGIGQISSEVPQNLSASRPQDRQFILSSKKLLLSDSGFYLCAWSRRGPFEQYFGPGTRLTVT.

The rearrangement links TRBV3-1 (or the pseudogene TRBV3-2) to TRBJ2-3; D gene unclear. V was pared by 1 base and J by 5 bases, with 10 bases between. Germline CDR1 reads LGHDT; CDR2 reads YNNKEL (reference sequence). The CDR3 length is 14 residues. CDR3 residues: CASSQASGGDTQYF. The DNA for the CDR3 is TGTGCCAGCAGCCAAGCCTCCGGTGGAGATACGCAGTATTTT.

The chain combines TRBV29-1 with TRBJ2-2, with D perhaps matching TRBD2 (6 bases). Between the trimmed V and J ends, which lost 0 bases and 5 bases, there was a span of 7 bases. This CDR3 has 13 residues. Germline loops: CDR1 SQVTM, CDR2 ANQGSEA. CDR3 in amino acids: CSVEDRGTGELFF. The CDR3, as DNA: TGCAGCGTTGAAGATCGGGGGACCGGGGAGCTGTTTTTT.

This sequence joins TRBV6-5 and TRBJ1-5, with TRBD1 matching over 7 bases. J was trimmed by 4 bases and V by 6 bases; bases with no gene match: 6. This CDR3 is built from 14 residues. Germline CDR1 is MNHEY and CDR2 is SVGAGI. The CDR3 sequence: CASRGTGQNQPQHF. For the CDR3, the DNA is TGTGCCAGCAGGGGAACGGGACAGAATCAGCCCCAGCATTTT.

This sequence joins TRBV16 and TRBJ2-2, with D possibly TRBD2 on 6 matching bases. Germline V gene lookup returns CDR1 KGHSY and CDR2 FQNENV. The CDR3 totals 14 residues. Trimming removed 5 bases from V and 5 bases from J, with 12 bases in between. The CDR3 DNA is TGTGCCAGCAGCTTACTTGGAGGGACCGGGGAGCTGTTTTTT. Translating it yields CASSLLGGTGELFF. The full variable domain, in which reference TRBV16 and TRBJ2-2 provide the parts outside the CDR3, is GEEVAQTPKHLVRGEGQKAKLYCAPIKGHSYVFWYQQVLKNEFKFLISFQNENVFDETGMPKERFSAKCLPNSPCSLEIQATKLEDSAVYFCASSLLGGTGELFFGEGSRLTVL.

The chain joins TRBV30 to TRBJ1-2, with TRBD1 matching over 7 bases. Germline CDR1 and CDR2: GTSNPN and SVGIG (reference sequence). After removal of 3 bases from V and 5 bases from J, the junction contained 15 bases not matched to a gene. The CDR3 runs to 16 residues. Written as DNA, the CDR3 is TGTGCCTGGAGCCTAGGGATAAGACAGGGATCATATGGCTACACCTTC. Protein: CAWSLGIRQGSYGYTF.